These 6 T cell receptor beta chains were all obtained from the same sample, sequenced in a study of shared clonotypes between healthy human individuals. Assay: immunoSEQ multiplex PCR; the TCRdb copy retains only in-frame clones and omits some. The sample has some 2.4 million clones, approximately 93% seen once. The sample was naive CD4+ T cells from PBMCs. Subset defined: CD45RA+ positively selected. Receptors were obtained from a man between 18 and 35 years old in good health. Some clones in this sample may be carry-over from other donors' samples.

This chain joins TRBV12-5 and TRBJ2-3, with D perhaps TRBD1 (5 bases). Per the germline V gene, CDR1 is LGHNT and CDR2 is FRNRAP. The CDR3 runs 14 residues. Trimming left V 7 bases short and J 3 bases short, with 14 bases between. This CDR3 is CASARLGATDTQYF. The CDR3 region has the DNA TGTGCTAGTGCCCGGCTTGGGGCGACAGATACGCAGTATTTT.

V and J are TRBV28 and TRBJ2-7, with 9 bases identical to TRBD1. CDR1 is MDHEN, CDR2 SYDVKM, per germline. V lost 2 bases, J lost 5 bases, and 4 bases stayed unmatched. This CDR3 comprises 14 residues. The CDR3 coding sequence is TGTGCCAGCAGTTTACGGGACAGGGATCACGAGCAGTACTTC. Translating gives CASSLRDRDHEQYF.

The V call is TRBV5-1, the J call TRBJ1-5, with D tentatively TRBD1 (6 bases). CDR1 is SGHRS and CDR2 is YFSETQ in the germline V gene. V was clipped by 4 bases and J by 2 bases, with 16 bases between them. There are 16 residues in the CDR3. The CDR3 here is CASSVLLDSCNQPQHF. The CDR3 DNA follows: TGCGCCAGCAGCGTCCTTTTGGACAGTTGCAATCAGCCCCAGCATTTT.

This chain links TRBV30 with TRBJ2-1; either TRBD1 or TRBD2 may fit D (6 bases each). This CDR3 is 11 amino acids long. Trimming stripped 5 bases from V and 10 bases from J, with 12 bases between. Germline V gene lookup returns CDR1 GTSNPN and CDR2 SVGIG (reference sequence). Here the CDR3 DNA reads TGTGCCTGGGGAGGGGGTCGGGAGCAGTTCTTC. Translated, it gives CAWGGGREQFF.

Concerning this clone itself: Other DNA sequences in the sample encode the same CDR3. The V and J genes are TRBV9 and TRBJ2-3, with no clear D. This CDR3 region has 13 residues. Trimming took off 2 bases at V and 2 bases at J, with 6 bases between the two ends. Germline V gene sequence: CDR1 SGDLS, CDR2 YYNGEE. The CDR3 DNA sequence: TGTGCCAGCAGCGTGGGCGCCACAGATACGCAGTATTTT. Its translation is CASSVGATDTQYF.

V gene TRBV5-1 combines with J gene TRBJ1-3; perhaps TRBD1 as D (5 bases). Germline V lookup: CDR1 SGHRS, CDR2 YFSETQ. The V end lost 6 bases, the J end lost 1 base, and 11 bases lay between the germline ends. The CDR3 is 14 amino acids. As DNA, the CDR3 is TGCGCCAGCACCACGGGGGATTCTGGAAACACCATATATTTT. It codes for CASTTGDSGNTIYF.